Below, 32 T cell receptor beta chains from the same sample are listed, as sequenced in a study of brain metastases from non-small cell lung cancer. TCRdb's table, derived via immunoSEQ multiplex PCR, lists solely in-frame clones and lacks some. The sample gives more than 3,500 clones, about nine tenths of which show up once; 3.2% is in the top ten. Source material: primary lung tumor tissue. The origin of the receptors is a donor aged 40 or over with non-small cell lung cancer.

The CDR3 bases are TGCGCCAGCAGCCAAGATCGCGGGCCCCAGCATTTT. This encodes CASSQDRGPQHF. This sequence joins TRBV4-1 and TRBJ1-5, with D unclear. This CDR3 region has 12 residues. Trimming took off 0 bases at V and 9 bases at J, with 6 bases between the two ends. CDR1 and CDR2 (germline): MGHRA, YSYEKL.

CDR3 DNA sequence: TGTGCCTGGAGTCTAGATTCCTACAATGAGCAGTTCTTC. Amino acid sequence: CAWSLDSYNEQFF. This rearrangement joins TRBV30 to TRBJ2-1; D is unresolved. This CDR3 region has 13 residues. The ends were cut back, 2 bases at V and 1 base at J, with 6 bases in the middle. CDR1 is GTSNPN and CDR2 is SVGIG in the germline V gene (reference sequence). Full variable domain (remainder filled in from reference TRBV30 and TRBJ2-1): SQTIHQWPATLVQPVGSPLSLECTVEGTSNPNLYWYRQAAGRGLQLLFYSVGIGQISSEVPQNLSASRPQDRQFILSSKKLLLSDSGFYLCAWSLDSYNEQFFGPGTRLTVL.

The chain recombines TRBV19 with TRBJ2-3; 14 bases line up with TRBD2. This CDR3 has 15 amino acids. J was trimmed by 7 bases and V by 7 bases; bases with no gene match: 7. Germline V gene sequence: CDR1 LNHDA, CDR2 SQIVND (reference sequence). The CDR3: CASTATSGGVYTQYF. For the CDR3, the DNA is TGTGCCAGTACCGCGACTAGCGGGGGGGTATATACGCAGTATTTT. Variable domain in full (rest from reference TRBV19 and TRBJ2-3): DGGITQSPKYLFRKEGQNVTLSCEQNLNHDAMYWYRQDPGQGLRLIYYSQIVNDFQKGDIAEGYSVSREKKESFPLTVTSAQKNPTAFYLCASTATSGGVYTQYFGPGTRLTVL.

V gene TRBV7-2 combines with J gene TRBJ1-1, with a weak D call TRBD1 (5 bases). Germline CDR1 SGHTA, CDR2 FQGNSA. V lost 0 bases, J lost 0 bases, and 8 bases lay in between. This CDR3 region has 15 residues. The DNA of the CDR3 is TGTGCCAGCAGCTTAGCTTGGGGGATGAACACTGAAGCTTTCTTT. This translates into CASSLAWGMNTEAFF.

CDR3 nucleotides: TGTGCCAGCACCTCCCGTGGGACACCCCTCCACTTT. Amino acid sequence: CASTSRGTPLHF. The chain uses TRBV27 and TRBJ1-6; D gene uncertain. The CDR3 has 12 amino acids. The V end was cut by 7 bases, the J end by 11 bases, with 12 bases between. Looked up from germline, CDR1 is MNHEY and CDR2 is SMNVEV (reference sequence).

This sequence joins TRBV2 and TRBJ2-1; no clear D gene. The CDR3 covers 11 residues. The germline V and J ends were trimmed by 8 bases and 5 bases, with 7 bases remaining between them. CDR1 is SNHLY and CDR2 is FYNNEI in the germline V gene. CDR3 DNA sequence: TGTGCCAGCCAAGGTGACAATGAGCAGTTCTTC. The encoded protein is CASQGDNEQFF.

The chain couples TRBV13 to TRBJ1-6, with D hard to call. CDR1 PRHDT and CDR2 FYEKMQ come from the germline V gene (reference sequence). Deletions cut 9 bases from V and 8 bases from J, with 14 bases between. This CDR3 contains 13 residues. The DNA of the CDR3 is TGTGCCAGTAGCGCCGTACTCGATTCACCCCTCCACTTT. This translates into CASSAVLDSPLHF.

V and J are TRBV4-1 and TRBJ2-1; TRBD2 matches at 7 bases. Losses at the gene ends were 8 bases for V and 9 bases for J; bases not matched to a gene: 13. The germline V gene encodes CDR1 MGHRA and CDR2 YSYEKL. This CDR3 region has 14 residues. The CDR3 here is CASRQGGDLIEQFF. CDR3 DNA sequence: TGCGCCAGCCGGCAGGGAGGGGATTTGATTGAGCAGTTCTTC.

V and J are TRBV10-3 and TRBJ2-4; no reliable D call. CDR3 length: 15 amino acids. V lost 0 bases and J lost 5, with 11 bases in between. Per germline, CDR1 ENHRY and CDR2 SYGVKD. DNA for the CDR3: TGTGCCATCAGTGAGTCTCAACAGATGGAAAACATTCAGTACTTC. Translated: CAISESQQMENIQYF.

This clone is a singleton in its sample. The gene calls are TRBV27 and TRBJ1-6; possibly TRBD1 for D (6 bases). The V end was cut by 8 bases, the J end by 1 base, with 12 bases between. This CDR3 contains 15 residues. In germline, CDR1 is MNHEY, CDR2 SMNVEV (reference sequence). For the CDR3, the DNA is TGTGCCAGCGCCCCCAGGGGATCCTATAATTCACCCCTCCACTTT. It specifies CASAPRGSYNSPLHF.

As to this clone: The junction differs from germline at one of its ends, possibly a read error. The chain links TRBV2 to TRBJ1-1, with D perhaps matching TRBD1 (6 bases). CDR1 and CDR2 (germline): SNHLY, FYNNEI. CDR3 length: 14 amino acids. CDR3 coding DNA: TGTGCCAGCAGTCAAGCAGGGGTTAGGACTGAAGCTTTCTTT. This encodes CASSQAGVRTEAFF.

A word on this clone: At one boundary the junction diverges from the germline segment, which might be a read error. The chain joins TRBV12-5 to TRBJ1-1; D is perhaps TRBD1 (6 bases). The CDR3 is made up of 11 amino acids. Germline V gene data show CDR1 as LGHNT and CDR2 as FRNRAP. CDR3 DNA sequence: TGTGCTAGTGGTTTGATACAGGGCGTACTCTTT. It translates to CASGLIQGVLF.

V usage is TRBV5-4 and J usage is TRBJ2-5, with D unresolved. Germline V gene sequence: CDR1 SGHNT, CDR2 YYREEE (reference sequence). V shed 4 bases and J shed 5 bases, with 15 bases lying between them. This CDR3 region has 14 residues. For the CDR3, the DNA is TGTGCCAGCAGCATGGATACCCTTTGGGAGACCCAGTACTTC. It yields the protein CASSMDTLWETQYF.

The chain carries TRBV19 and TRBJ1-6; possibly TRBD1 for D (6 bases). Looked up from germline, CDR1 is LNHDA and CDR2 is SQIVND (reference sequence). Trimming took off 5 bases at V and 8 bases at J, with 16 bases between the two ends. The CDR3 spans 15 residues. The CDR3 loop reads CASSRGRGSHSPLHF. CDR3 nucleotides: TGTGCCAGTAGTCGGGGCAGGGGTAGTCATTCACCCCTCCACTTT. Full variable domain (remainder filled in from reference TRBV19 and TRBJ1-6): DGGITQSPKYLFRKEGQNVTLSCEQNLNHDAMYWYRQDPGQGLRLIYYSQIVNDFQKGDIAEGYSVSREKKESFPLTVTSAQKNPTAFYLCASSRGRGSHSPLHFGNGTRLTVT.

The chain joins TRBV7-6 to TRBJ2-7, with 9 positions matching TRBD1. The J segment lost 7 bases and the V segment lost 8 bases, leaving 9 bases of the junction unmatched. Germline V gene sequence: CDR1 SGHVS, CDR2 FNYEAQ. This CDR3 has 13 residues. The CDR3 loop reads CASGGQGTTEQYF. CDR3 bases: TGTGCCAGCGGGGGACAGGGCACTACGGAGCAGTACTTC.

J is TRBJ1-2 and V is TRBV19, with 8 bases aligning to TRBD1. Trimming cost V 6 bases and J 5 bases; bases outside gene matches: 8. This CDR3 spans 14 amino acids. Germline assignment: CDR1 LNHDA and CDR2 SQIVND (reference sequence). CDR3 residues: CASRKAGGAYGYTF. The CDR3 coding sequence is TGTGCCAGTAGAAAGGCAGGGGGCGCATATGGCTACACCTTC.

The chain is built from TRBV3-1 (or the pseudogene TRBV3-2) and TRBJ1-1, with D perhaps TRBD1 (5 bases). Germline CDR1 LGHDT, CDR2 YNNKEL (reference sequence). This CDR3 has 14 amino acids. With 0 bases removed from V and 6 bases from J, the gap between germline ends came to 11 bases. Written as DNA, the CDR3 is TGTGCCAGCAGCCAAGATTGGGGGGGGGCTGAAGCTTTCTTT. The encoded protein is CASSQDWGGAEAFF.

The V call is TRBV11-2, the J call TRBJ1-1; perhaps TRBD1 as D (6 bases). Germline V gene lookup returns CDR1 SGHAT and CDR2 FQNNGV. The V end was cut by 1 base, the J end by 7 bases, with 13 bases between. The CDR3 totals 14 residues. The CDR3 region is CASSLVQGIGEAFF. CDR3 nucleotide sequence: TGTGCCAGCAGCTTAGTGCAGGGGATCGGTGAAGCTTTCTTT.

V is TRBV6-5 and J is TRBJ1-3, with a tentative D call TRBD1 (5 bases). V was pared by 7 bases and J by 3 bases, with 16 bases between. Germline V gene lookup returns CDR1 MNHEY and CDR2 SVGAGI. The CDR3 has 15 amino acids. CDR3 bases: TGTGCCAGCAAAACTAGCGCAGGGAATGGAAACACCATATATTTT. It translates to CASKTSAGNGNTIYF.

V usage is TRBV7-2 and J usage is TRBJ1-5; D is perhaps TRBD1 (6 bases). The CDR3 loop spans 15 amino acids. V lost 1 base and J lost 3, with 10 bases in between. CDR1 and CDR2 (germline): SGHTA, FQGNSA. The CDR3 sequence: CASSLDTGNNQPQHF. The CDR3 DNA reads TGTGCCAGCAGCTTAGACACAGGGAACAATCAGCCCCAGCATTTT.

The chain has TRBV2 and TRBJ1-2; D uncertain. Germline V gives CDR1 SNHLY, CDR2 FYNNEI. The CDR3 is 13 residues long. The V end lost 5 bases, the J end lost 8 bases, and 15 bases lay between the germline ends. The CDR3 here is CASSTIKTGGYTF. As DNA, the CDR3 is TGTGCCAGCAGTACAATAAAAACGGGCGGCTACACCTTC.

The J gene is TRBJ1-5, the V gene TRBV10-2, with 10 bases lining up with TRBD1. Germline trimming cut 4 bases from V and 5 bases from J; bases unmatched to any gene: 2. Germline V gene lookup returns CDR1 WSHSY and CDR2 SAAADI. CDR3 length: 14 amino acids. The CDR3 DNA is TGCGCCAGCAGTGCGGGACAGGGGTATCAGCCCCAGCATTTT. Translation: CASSAGQGYQPQHF.

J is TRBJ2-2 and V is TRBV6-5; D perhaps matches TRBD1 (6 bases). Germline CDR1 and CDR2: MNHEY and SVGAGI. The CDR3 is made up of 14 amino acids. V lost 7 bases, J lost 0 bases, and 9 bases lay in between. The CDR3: CASTGVANTGELFF. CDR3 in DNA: TGTGCCAGCACAGGGGTTGCGAACACCGGGGAGCTGTTTTTT.

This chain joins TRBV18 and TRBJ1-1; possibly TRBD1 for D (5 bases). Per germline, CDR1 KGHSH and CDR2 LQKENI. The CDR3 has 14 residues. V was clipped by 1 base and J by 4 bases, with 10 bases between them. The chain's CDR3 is CASSPQGPGTEAFF. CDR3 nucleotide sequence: TGTGCCAGCTCACCACAGGGACCAGGCACTGAAGCTTTCTTT.

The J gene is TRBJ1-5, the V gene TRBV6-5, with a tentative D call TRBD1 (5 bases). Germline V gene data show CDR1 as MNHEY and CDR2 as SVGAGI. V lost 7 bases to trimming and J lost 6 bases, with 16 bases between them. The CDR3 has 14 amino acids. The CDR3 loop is CASNRRGVTQPQHF. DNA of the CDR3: TGTGCCAGCAACCGACGAGGGGTAACTCAGCCCCAGCATTTT.

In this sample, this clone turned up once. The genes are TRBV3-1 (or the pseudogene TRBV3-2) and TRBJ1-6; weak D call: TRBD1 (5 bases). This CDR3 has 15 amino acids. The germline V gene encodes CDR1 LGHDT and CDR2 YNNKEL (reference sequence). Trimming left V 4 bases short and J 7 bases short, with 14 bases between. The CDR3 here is CASSPAGTANSPLHF. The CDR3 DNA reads TGTGCCAGCAGCCCCGCCGGGACTGCAAATTCACCCCTCCACTTT.

The CDR3 loop is CASSLDGVQGYTF. DNA of the CDR3: TGTGCCAGCAGCTTGGACGGAGTTCAAGGCTACACCTTC. The V and J genes are TRBV5-4 and TRBJ1-2; D is unresolved. The germline V gene encodes CDR1 SGHNT and CDR2 YYREEE (reference sequence). Trimming took off 0 bases at V and 8 bases at J, with 11 bases between the two ends. CDR3 length: 13 residues.

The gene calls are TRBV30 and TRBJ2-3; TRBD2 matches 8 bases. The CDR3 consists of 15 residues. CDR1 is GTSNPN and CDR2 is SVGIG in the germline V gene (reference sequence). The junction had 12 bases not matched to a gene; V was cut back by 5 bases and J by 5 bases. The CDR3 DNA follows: TGTGCCTGGCGGGGGGCGGGGGGCCGAGTAGATACGCAGTATTTT. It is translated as CAWRGAGGRVDTQYF.

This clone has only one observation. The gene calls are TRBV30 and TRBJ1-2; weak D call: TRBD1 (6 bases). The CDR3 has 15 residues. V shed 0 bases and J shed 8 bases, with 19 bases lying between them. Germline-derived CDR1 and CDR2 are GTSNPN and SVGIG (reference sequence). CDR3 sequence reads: CAWSVERAGVGGYTF. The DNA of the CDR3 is TGTGCCTGGAGTGTAGAGAGGGCAGGGGTCGGGGGCTACACCTTC.

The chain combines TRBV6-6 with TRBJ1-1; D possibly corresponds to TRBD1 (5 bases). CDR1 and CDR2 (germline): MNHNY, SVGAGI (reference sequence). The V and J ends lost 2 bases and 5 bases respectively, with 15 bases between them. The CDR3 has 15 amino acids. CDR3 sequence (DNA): TGTGCCAGCAGTTACGATCCGGGGGTTGAGACTGAAGCTTTCTTT. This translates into CASSYDPGVETEAFF.

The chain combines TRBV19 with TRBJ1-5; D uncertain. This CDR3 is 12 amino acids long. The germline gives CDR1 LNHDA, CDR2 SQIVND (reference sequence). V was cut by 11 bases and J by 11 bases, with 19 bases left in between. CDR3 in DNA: TGTGCCGCGGGGTCGGTAACCCCAGCCCAGCATTTT. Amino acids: CAAGSVTPAQHF.

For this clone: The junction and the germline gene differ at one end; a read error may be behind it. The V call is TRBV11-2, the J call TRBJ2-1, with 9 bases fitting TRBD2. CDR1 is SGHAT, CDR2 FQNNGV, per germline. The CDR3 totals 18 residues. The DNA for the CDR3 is TGTGCCAGCAGCTTAGACCGCTTGCGGGGGGGCCCCTACAATAAGCAGTTCTTC. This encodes CASSLDRLRGGPYNKQFF.